The TCR beta chain described here comes from a study of CD8+ T cells in alopecia areata. Per germline, CDR1 MGHRA and CDR2 YSYEKL. Trimming shortened V by 4 bases and J by 7 bases, and 10 bases separated the two germline ends. This CDR3 region has 13 residues. Extraction and reverse transcription of RNA yielded cDNA as the sequencing template. Clones were read by immunoSEQ multiplex PCR, and TCRdb kept only the in-frame ones, dropping some. In the table there are around 120,000 clones, roughly 66% of which are singletons. The origin of this receptor is a human donor in good health. J is TRBJ2-2 and V is TRBV4-1; no reliable D call. Sequencing used CD4+ T cells sorted from blood. The CDR3 bases are TGCGCCAGCAGCCCCATGAGAAACGGGGAGCTGTTTTTT. It codes for CASSPMRNGELFF.